This T cell receptor beta chain was sequenced for a study of shared clonotypes between healthy human individuals. The CDR3 has 16 amino acids. V was shortened by 1 base and J by 3 bases, with 16 bases between the two germline ends. In germline, CDR1 is SGHDN, CDR2 FVKESK. Terminally differentiated effector memory CD45RA+ cells were left out of the naive CD8 fraction, which was CD45RO-negative and positively selected for CCR7. Several immunoSEQ plates held equal portions of the genomic DNA taken from each subset. Generated by immunoSEQ multiplex PCR, the TCRdb table keeps only in-frame clones and is missing some. The sample consists of 600,000 or so clones, 95% to 98% of them appearing once. This clone was detected only once.

Sequences were obtained from naive CD8+ T cells sorted from blood. This TCR was sampled from a man aged 30 to 45 in good health. This chain connects TRBV14 to TRBJ2-7; weak D call: TRBD1 (7 bases). The CDR3 loop reads CASSQASGDSDYEQYF. CDR3 nucleotide sequence: TGTGCCAGCAGCCAAGCCTCGGGGGACAGTGACTACGAGCAGTACTTC.